A single sample is the source of the 9 T cell receptor beta chains below, sequenced in a study of neurological immune-mediated disorders. TCRdb reprocessed the 5' RACE reads with MiXCR, giving one entry per CDR3 protein. The table records about 54,000 distinct CDR3 sequences, under 5% of them present only once. Sequencing input: CD4+ T cells from blood. The receptors were gathered from a middle-aged woman with multiple sclerosis.

This clonotype was seen many times. The V call is TRBV3-1, the J call TRBJ1-2; no firm D call. Per the germline V gene, CDR1 is LGHDT and CDR2 is YNNKEL (reference sequence). Trimming shortened V by 3 bases and J by 2 bases, and 10 bases separated the two germline ends. This CDR3 comprises 14 residues. The CDR3: CASSQREVNYGYTF. CDR3 nucleotide sequence: TGTGCCAGCAGCCAGAGAGAGGTGAACTATGGCTACACCTTC.

This clonotype was seen a few times. The rearrangement joins TRBV7-9 to TRBJ1-2; D is uncertain. Germline V lookup: CDR1 SEHNR, CDR2 FQNEAQ (reference sequence). CDR3 size: 12 residues. Trimming pared 4 bases from V and 11 bases from J, leaving 14 bases between. The CDR3 DNA is TGTGCCAGCAGCTCATTAATTGGCGTGTACACCTTC. This gives the protein CASSSLIGVYTF. Drawing the rest from reference TRBV7-9 and TRBJ1-2, the complete variable domain is DTGVSQNPRHKITKRGQNVTFRCDPISEHNRLYWYRQTLGQGPEFLTYFQNEAQLEKSRLLSDRFSAERPKGSFSTLEIQRTEQGDSAMYLCASSSLIGVYTFGSGTRLTVV.

This clonotype has ten or more counts. The chain uses TRBV11-2 and TRBJ2-5; tentative D call: TRBD2 (5 bases). This CDR3 has 14 residues. The germline V gene encodes CDR1 SGHAT and CDR2 FQNNGV. Deletions cut 1 base from V and 7 bases from J, with 13 bases between. The CDR3 coding sequence is TGTGCCAGCAGCTTAGCGGCCGGGGTTGGGACCCAGTACTTC. Amino acid sequence: CASSLAAGVGTQYF.

This clonotype has a count of ten or more. V is TRBV6-1 and J is TRBJ1-5; D is unresolved. This CDR3 is 11 amino acids long. Germline CDR1 MNHNS, CDR2 SASEGT. Trimming took 3 bases from V and 5 from J, leaving 2 bases between them. This CDR3 reads CASSEDQPQHF. The CDR3 coding sequence is TGTGCCAGCAGTGAGGATCAGCCCCAGCATTTT.

This clonotype was found many times. The chain employs TRBV5-1 and TRBJ1-2; 11 positions agree with TRBD1. V was pared by 0 bases and J by 6 bases, with 4 bases of the junction left unmatched. This CDR3 comprises 15 residues. Germline values: CDR1 SGHRS, CDR2 YFSETQ. The chain's CDR3 is CASSLDGQGADGYTF. DNA for the CDR3: TGCGCCAGCAGCTTGGATGGACAGGGGGCAGATGGCTACACCTTC.

This clonotype was recorded many times. The chain uses TRBV25-1 and TRBJ2-1; D remains unclear. Trimming stripped 9 bases from V and 6 bases from J, with 15 bases between. Per the germline V gene, CDR1 is MGHDK and CDR2 is SYGVNS. The CDR3 has 13 residues. The CDR3: CASLQWSGNEQFF. The CDR3 region has the DNA TGTGCCAGTTTACAGTGGTCGGGCAATGAGCAGTTCTTC.

The chain uses TRBV5-1 and TRBJ1-1; TRBD1 matches at 8 bases. Germline trimming cut 0 bases from V and 3 bases from J; bases unmatched to any gene: 7. Germline V lookup: CDR1 SGHRS, CDR2 YFSETQ. This CDR3 is 16 amino acids long. The CDR3 DNA reads as TGCGCCAGCAGCTTGGGGCGACAGGGGTGGTACACTGAAGCTTTCTTT. Protein product: CASSLGRQGWYTEAFF. The full variable domain, with the rest looked up from reference TRBV5-1 and TRBJ1-1, is KAGVTQTPRYLIKTRGQQVTLSCSPISGHRSVSWYQQTPGQGLQFLFEYFSETQRNKGNFPGRFSGRQFSNSRSEMNVSTLELGDSALYLCASSLGRQGWYTEAFFGQGTRLTVV.

This clonotype has at least ten counts. This chain uses TRBV18 with TRBJ2-7; 7 nucleotides align to TRBD2. This CDR3 has 14 amino acids. Per germline, CDR1 KGHSH and CDR2 LQKENI. V lost 6 bases to trimming and J lost 5 bases; unmatched junction nucleotides: 10. CDR3 nucleotide sequence: TGTGCCAGCTCCCCTTGGAAGGGAGGGCACGAGCAGTACTTC. Translated, it gives CASSPWKGGHEQYF.

This clonotype came up many times. The V gene is TRBV5-6, the J gene TRBJ2-3; D is ambiguous. Trimming took 1 base from V and 1 from J, leaving 13 bases between them. This CDR3 comprises 16 residues. CDR1 and CDR2 from the germline V gene are SGHDT and YYEEEE. In DNA form, the CDR3 reads TGTGCCAGCAGCTTGCTTCTTGGCGGACGCACAGATACGCAGTATTTT. This translates into CASSLLLGGRTDTQYF.